This paragraph covers one T cell receptor (beta chain) sequence. Its specificity is not known. These data come from a study of cytomegalovirus exposure and HLA in healthy donors. The wider study: Assignment to the Caucasian-associated ancestry cluster applied to more than 75% of the approximately 400 genotyped donors.

CDR3 size: 15 residues. The germline V gene encodes CDR1 MDHEN and CDR2 SYDVKM. Trimming left V 1 base short and J 1 base short, with 10 bases between. Study-level results: In a later analysis, several top co-occurrence clusters appeared linked to parvovirus B19, influenza, CMV and Epstein-Barr virus. After further analysis at a later stage, 15,000 to 20,000 TCR beta sequences were associated with HLA alleles at 0.05 false discovery rate. The study dropped some indistinguishable V segments, TRBV6-2 and TRBV6-3 among them.

The study ran its PCR with 60 Vbeta and 13 Jbeta primers. Clones were read by immunoSEQ multiplex PCR, and TCRdb kept only the in-frame ones, dropping some. This repertoire includes tens of thousands of clones. Input material: PBMCs. The sequence was obtained from a man over 45 in good health and CMV-seropositive. The chain has TRBV28 and TRBJ2-5; D may be TRBD1 (5 bases). The CDR3 DNA follows: TGTGCCAGCAGTTTATCAGGGCTAGGCCAAGAGACCCAGTACTTC. Amino acid sequence: CASSLSGLGQETQYF.